The 5 T cell receptor beta chains below all came from one sample that was sequenced in a study of cytomegalovirus exposure and HLA in healthy donors. The PCR used 60 Vbeta and 13 Jbeta primers. Sequencing used immunoSEQ multiplex PCR; TCRdb keeps in-frame clones, though not all of them. The sample yields some 110,000 clones, roughly four fifths seen once. Input material: PBMCs. All receptors come from a male donor in good health and CMV-seropositive.

The V gene is TRBV25-1, the J gene TRBJ1-2, with D unresolved. From germline, CDR1 is MGHDK and CDR2 SYGVNS. Trimming left V 2 bases short and J 6 bases short, with 10 bases between. The CDR3 totals 13 residues. The CDR3 here is CASSETGIDGYTF. The CDR3, as DNA: TGTGCCAGCAGTGAAACCGGGATTGATGGCTACACCTTC.

The chain uses TRBV5-4 and TRBJ2-2; no reliable D call. Deletions cut 0 bases from V and 0 bases from J, with 6 bases between. Per germline, CDR1 SGHNT and CDR2 YYREEE (reference sequence). The CDR3 is made up of 15 amino acids. Written as DNA, the CDR3 is TGTGCCAGCAGCTTGGGCCCAGCGAACACCGGGGAGCTGTTTTTT. It translates to CASSLGPANTGELFF.

The chain has TRBV5-4 and TRBJ2-2; D is possibly TRBD1 (6 bases). From germline, CDR1 is SGHNT and CDR2 YYREEE (reference sequence). The CDR3 is 15 residues long. The ends were cut back, 1 base at V and 7 bases at J, with 14 bases in the middle. CDR3 protein: CASSLRAEGGGELFF. CDR3 nucleotides: TGTGCCAGCAGCTTGAGAGCTGAAGGGGGCGGGGAGCTGTTTTTT.

This clone was found a few times. This chain uses TRBV9 with TRBJ1-1; possible D gene TRBD1, 5 bases. Trimming pared 4 bases from V and 1 base from J, leaving 14 bases between. Germline V gives CDR1 SGDLS, CDR2 YYNGEE. The CDR3 contains 15 residues. The CDR3 is CASSPRGGTNTEAFF. CDR3 nucleotides: TGTGCCAGCAGCCCACGGGGGGGGACGAACACTGAAGCTTTCTTT.

The chain joins TRBV4-3 to TRBJ1-1; 8 bases match TRBD1. Germline V gives CDR1 LGHNA, CDR2 YSLEER. The CDR3 covers 16 residues. Unmatched junction bases numbered 6, after V lost 3 bases and J lost 0 bases. CDR3 bases: TGCGCCAGCAGCCACTTTCTCAGGGGGCTGAACACTGAAGCTTTCTTT. Translation gives CASSHFLRGLNTEAFF.